The clone carrying this T cell receptor beta chain was recorded a few times. This sample was taken from a study of T-cell reconstitution after alpha-beta-depleted transplantation in children. With 7 bases clipped from V and 4 bases from J, the junction kept 5 bases outside the gene matches. This CDR3 contains 14 residues. Per the germline V gene, CDR1 is MDHEN and CDR2 is SYDVKM. During its preparation, the TCRbeta library received unique molecular identifiers. Each CDR3 protein gets one entry after TCRdb re-called the PCR reads with MiXCR. The data show around 400,000 distinct CDR3 sequences, about a fifth seen once.

This sequence originates from a human donor who donated a stem cell graft to a child with acute myeloid leukemia. The source material was PBMCs from the stem cell graft donor, sampled from the stem cell graft. The chain employs TRBV28 and TRBJ2-7; 12 nucleotides match TRBD2. CDR3 nucleotide sequence: TGTGCCAGCACCCAAGGACTAGCGGGATACGAGCAGTACTTC. This translates into CASTQGLAGYEQYF.